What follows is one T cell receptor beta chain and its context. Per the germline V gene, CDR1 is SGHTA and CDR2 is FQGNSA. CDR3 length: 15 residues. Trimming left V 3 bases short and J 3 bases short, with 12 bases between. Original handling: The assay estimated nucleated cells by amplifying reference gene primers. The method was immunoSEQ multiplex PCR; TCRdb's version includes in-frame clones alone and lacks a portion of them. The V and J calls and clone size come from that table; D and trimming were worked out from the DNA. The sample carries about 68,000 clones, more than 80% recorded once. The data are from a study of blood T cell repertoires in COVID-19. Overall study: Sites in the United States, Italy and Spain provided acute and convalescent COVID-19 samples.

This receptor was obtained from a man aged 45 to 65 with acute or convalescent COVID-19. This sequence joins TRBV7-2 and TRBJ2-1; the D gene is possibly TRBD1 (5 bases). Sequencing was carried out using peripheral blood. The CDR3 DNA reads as TGTGCCAGCAGCTTTAATAGGGGAAGCTACAATGAGCAGTTCTTC. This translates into CASSFNRGSYNEQFF.